The 18 T cell receptor beta chains below come from one sample, sequenced in a study of radiotherapy plus CTLA-4 blockade in lung cancer. The method was immunoSEQ multiplex PCR; TCRdb's version includes in-frame clones alone and lacks a portion of them. This repertoire shows tens of thousands of clones, roughly three quarters found once; its top ten account for roughly 4.8%. This specimen was peripheral blood, taken from a patient treated with radiotherapy plus ipilimumab. All receptors come from a human donor with non-small cell lung cancer whose response to radiotherapy plus ipilimumab could not be evaluated.

This clone occurred a few times. The rearrangement joins TRBV19 to TRBJ1-2; 9 bases are shared with TRBD1. From germline, CDR1 is LNHDA and CDR2 SQIVND (reference sequence). J gave up 8 bases and V 6 bases, and 19 bases lay outside the gene matches. The CDR3 contains 17 residues. CDR3 DNA sequence: TGTGCCAGTAGCCGGGTCGCCGGGACAGGGAACCGGGAGGGCTACACCTTC. Its translation: CASSRVAGTGNREGYTF.

This clone was detected once. The V and J genes are TRBV4-3 and TRBJ1-2; weak D call: TRBD1 (6 bases). Germline V CDR1 and CDR2: LGHNA, YSLEER. CDR3 length equals 12 residues. V was shortened by 2 bases and J by 9 bases, with 10 bases between the two germline ends. CDR3 nucleotides: TGCGCCAGCAGCCAACAACAGGGTCGCTACACCTTC. It translates to CASSQQQGRYTF.

CDR3 sequence (DNA): TGTGCCAGCAGCAACCGGGACAGGGCAACAGATACGCAGTATTTT. It translates to CASSNRDRATDTQYF. The rearrangement links TRBV11-1 to TRBJ2-3, with TRBD1 matching over 9 bases. V shed 5 bases and J 3 bases; nucleotides not matched to a gene: 6. The length of the CDR3 is 15 residues. Germline V gene lookup returns CDR1 SGHAT and CDR2 FQDESV (reference sequence).

The rearrangement joins TRBV5-4 to TRBJ2-7; TRBD1 aligns across 11 bases. Germline CDR1 reads SGHNT; CDR2 reads YYREEE (reference sequence). CDR3 length: 14 amino acids. The ends lost 4 bases at V and 6 bases at J; junction bases unmatched: 6. In nucleotides, the CDR3 is TGTGCCAGCAGCACGGGACAGGGGGATTTCGAGCAGTACTTC. Amino acids: CASSTGQGDFEQYF.

This chain connects TRBV11-2 to TRBJ2-1; tentatively, D is TRBD1 (6 bases). Germline V gene sequence: CDR1 SGHAT, CDR2 FQNNGV. Trimming removed 2 bases at V and 0 bases at J, with 11 bases between. This CDR3 region has 16 residues. The CDR3 sequence is CASSLPGHSSYNEQFF. In nucleotides, the CDR3 is TGTGCCAGCAGCTTACCGGGACACTCCTCCTACAATGAGCAGTTCTTC.

This clone was seen more than once but under ten times. The chain links TRBV5-1 to TRBJ1-3, with D tentatively TRBD1 (5 bases). The CDR3 has 16 amino acids. V gave up 0 bases and J gave up 2 bases, with 12 bases separating them. Looked up from germline, CDR1 is SGHRS and CDR2 is YFSETQ. The DNA for the CDR3 is TGCGCCAGCAGCTTGGGACAGCACAACCCTGGAAACACCATATATTTT. As protein: CASSLGQHNPGNTIYF.

The chain links TRBV2 to TRBJ1-5; 8 bases are a match to TRBD1. Germline-derived CDR1 and CDR2 are SNHLY and FYNNEI. V was clipped by 4 bases and J by 5 bases; unmatched bases: 7. This CDR3 region has 15 residues. The CDR3, as DNA: TGTGCCAGCAGTGGTCAGGGGGCCAACTATCAGCCCCAGCATTTT. This translates into CASSGQGANYQPQHF. Full variable domain (rest looked up from reference TRBV2 and TRBJ1-5): EPEVTQTPSHQVTQMGQEVILRCVPISNHLYFYWYRQILGQKVEFLVSFYNNEISEKSEIFDDQFSVERPDGSNFTLKIRSTKLEDSAMYFCASSGQGANYQPQHFGDGTRLSIL.

J is TRBJ2-5 and V is TRBV5-1; D possibly corresponds to TRBD1 (6 bases). Trimming removed 3 bases from V and 0 bases from J, with 9 bases in between. CDR3 length equals 14 residues. CDR1 SGHRS and CDR2 YFSETQ come from the germline V gene. The CDR3 nucleotides read TGCGCCAGCAGCTCCGGACAGCACCAAGAGACCCAGTACTTC. Amino acids: CASSSGQHQETQYF.

The chain combines TRBV9 with TRBJ2-1; TRBD2 aligns across 9 bases. The CDR3 has 15 residues. V gave up 4 bases and J gave up 7 bases; unmatched junction bases: 9. Germline loops: CDR1 SGDLS, CDR2 YYNGEE. The chain's CDR3 is CASSPRDSGRNEQFF. For the CDR3, the DNA is TGTGCCAGCAGCCCCCGGGATAGCGGGAGAAATGAGCAGTTCTTC.

This clone was observed once. The V call is TRBV19, the J call TRBJ2-2; TRBD1 agrees at 9 bases. Germline CDR1 and CDR2: LNHDA and SQIVND (reference sequence). The CDR3 totals 15 residues. J lost 7 bases, V lost 2 bases, and 5 bases had no gene match. CDR3 sequence (DNA): TGTGCCAGTAGTATACGGACAGGGGAAATCGGGGAGCTGTTTTTT. Translation: CASSIRTGEIGELFF.

In this sample, this clone turned up a few times. The genes are TRBV6-5 and TRBJ1-5, with a tentative D call TRBD1 (6 bases). V gave up 6 bases and J gave up 0 bases, with 12 bases separating them. The CDR3 covers 15 residues. From germline, CDR1 is MNHEY and CDR2 SVGAGI. The CDR3 DNA sequence: TGTGCCAGCAGACCCCAGGGGTATAGCAATCAGCCCCAGCATTTT. Translation gives CASRPQGYSNQPQHF.

The J gene is TRBJ2-5, the V gene TRBV5-5; 9 bases line up with TRBD2. Matching the DNA end better, TRBJ2-7 makes the J call doubtful. The CDR3 is made up of 15 amino acids. The germline CDR1 and CDR2 sequences are SGHKS and YYEKEE (reference sequence). CDR3 in amino acids: CASSLTPSGIYEQYF. The CDR3 DNA is TGTGCCAGCAGCTTAACTCCTAGCGGGATTTACGAGCAGTACTTC.

This chain joins TRBV2 and TRBJ2-7, with 10 bases lining up with TRBD2. The V and J ends lost 8 bases and 8 bases, in that order; junction bases with no gene match: 12. This CDR3 has 14 amino acids. Germline V gene sequence: CDR1 SNHLY, CDR2 FYNNEI. In nucleotides, the CDR3 is TGTGCCAGCCGGTCAACTAGCGGGGCCTTAAAGCAGTACTTC. Residues: CASRSTSGALKQYF. Full variable domain (missing parts from reference TRBV2 and TRBJ2-7): EPEVTQTPSHQVTQMGQEVILRCVPISNHLYFYWYRQILGQKVEFLVSFYNNEISEKSEIFDDQFSVERPDGSNFTLKIRSTKLEDSAMYFCASRSTSGALKQYFGPGTRLTVT.

J is TRBJ2-2 and V is TRBV2; 13 nucleotides match TRBD2. The CDR3 loop spans 18 amino acids. V gave up 7 bases and J gave up 2 bases; unmatched junction bases: 10. CDR1 SNHLY and CDR2 FYNNEI come from the germline V gene. The chain's CDR3 is CASTLLAGGARNTGELFF. In DNA, the CDR3 is TGTGCCAGCACCTTACTAGCGGGAGGGGCCCGAAACACCGGGGAGCTGTTTTTT. The whole variable domain, filled in from reference TRBV2 and TRBJ2-2, reads EPEVTQTPSHQVTQMGQEVILRCVPISNHLYFYWYRQILGQKVEFLVSFYNNEISEKSEIFDDQFSVERPDGSNFTLKIRSTKLEDSAMYFCASTLLAGGARNTGELFFGEGSRLTVL.

This chain connects TRBV5-1 to TRBJ2-3, with D possibly TRBD1 on 6 matching bases. Germline V gives CDR1 SGHRS, CDR2 YFSETQ. The length of the CDR3 is 14 residues. V lost 2 bases and J 6 bases, leaving 13 bases between the germline ends. CDR3 DNA sequence: TGCGCCAGCAGCTTAAACCCAGGGGAGGATACGCAGTATTTT. This encodes CASSLNPGEDTQYF. Full variable domain (outside the CDR3, taken from reference TRBV5-1 and TRBJ2-3): KAGVTQTPRYLIKTRGQQVTLSCSPISGHRSVSWYQQTPGQGLQFLFEYFSETQRNKGNFPGRFSGRQFSNSRSEMNVSTLELGDSALYLCASSLNPGEDTQYFGPGTRLTVL.

This chain joins TRBV2 and TRBJ1-6; 7 bases line up with TRBD1. There are 14 residues in the CDR3. The germline V gene has CDR1 SNHLY and CDR2 FYNNEI. V trimming: 5 bases; J trimming: 8 bases; junction bases outside the gene matches: 6. CDR3: CASSLTGPDSPLHF. CDR3 coding DNA: TGTGCCAGCAGTCTGACAGGGCCGGATTCACCCCTCCACTTT. Looking up the rest from reference TRBV2 and TRBJ1-6 gives the full variable domain: EPEVTQTPSHQVTQMGQEVILRCVPISNHLYFYWYRQILGQKVEFLVSFYNNEISEKSEIFDDQFSVERPDGSNFTLKIRSTKLEDSAMYFCASSLTGPDSPLHFGNGTRLTVT.

The J gene is TRBJ2-7, the V gene TRBV6-6; TRBD1 might be the D (5 bases). Looked up from germline, CDR1 is MNHNY and CDR2 is SVGAGI (reference sequence). The CDR3 contains 14 residues. V lost 4 bases, J lost 3 bases, and 13 bases lay in between. This CDR3 reads CASSSTFTGYEQYF. As DNA, the CDR3 is TGTGCCAGCAGTTCAACTTTTACAGGCTACGAGCAGTACTTC.

The rearrangement links TRBV30 to TRBJ1-2; 8 bases line up with TRBD1. The length of the CDR3 is 12 residues. CDR1 is GTSNPN and CDR2 is SVGIG in the germline V gene (reference sequence). Trimming took 7 bases from V and 4 from J; bases not matched to a gene: 5. The chain's CDR3 is CAFGQGLYGYTF. DNA of the CDR3: TGTGCCTTCGGACAGGGCCTCTATGGCTACACCTTC.